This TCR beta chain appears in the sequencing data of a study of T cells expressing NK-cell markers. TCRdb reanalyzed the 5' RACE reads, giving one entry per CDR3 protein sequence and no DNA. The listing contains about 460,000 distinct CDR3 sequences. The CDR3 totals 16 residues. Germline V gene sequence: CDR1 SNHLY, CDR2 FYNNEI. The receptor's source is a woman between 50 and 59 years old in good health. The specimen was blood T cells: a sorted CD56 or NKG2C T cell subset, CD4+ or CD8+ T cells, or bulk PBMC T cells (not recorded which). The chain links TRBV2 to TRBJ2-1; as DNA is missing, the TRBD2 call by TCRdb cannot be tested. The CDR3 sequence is CASSELASGSRHEQFF.